This entry lists 14 T cell receptor beta chains sequenced from one sample in a study of kidney transplant recipient with SARS-CoV-2 infection. TCRdb ran MiXCR on the reads and lists one entry per CDR3 protein. Of fewer than 250,000 distinct CDR3 sequences listed, under 30% are singletons. The sequencing used a blood sample, collected at baseline and between days 110 and 120 from a kidney transplant recipient. The source of these receptors is a male patient between 25 and 40 years old who had COVID-19 and was a kidney transplant recipient. The graft donor may have contributed some T cells.

In the case of this clonotype: This may come from a read error, since a much larger clone is one base off. The rearrangement uses TRBV21-1 and TRBJ2-5; the table gives TRBD2 as D, unverified against the DNA. TRBV21-1 counts as a pseudogene. There are 17 residues in the CDR3. DNA of the CDR3: TGTGCCAACCTTGGAAGGGGTTTCGGGAGTAAAGAAGAGACCCAGTACTTC. This gives the protein CANLGRGFGSKEETQYF.

This clonotype was seen ten or more times. V usage is TRBV12-3 or TRBV12-4 and J usage is TRBJ2-7; D tentatively reads TRBD1 or TRBD2 (5 bases each). The CDR3 consists of 15 residues. The ends were cut back, 6 bases at V and 1 base at J, with 16 bases in the middle. DNA for the CDR3: TGTGCCAGCAGCCCCCGAGGGGCCTTTTCCTACGAGCAGTACTTC. As protein: CASSPRGAFSYEQYF.

This clonotype came up many times. The chain employs TRBV4-1 and TRBJ1-2; D is unresolved. This CDR3 region has 12 residues. Germline CDR1 MGHRA, CDR2 YSYEKL. The V end lost 3 bases, the J end lost 7 bases, and 9 bases lay between the germline ends. The CDR3 is CASSHILGGYTF. The CDR3, as DNA: TGCGCCAGCAGCCATATCCTGGGTGGCTACACCTTC.

This clonotype was counted many times. The gene calls are TRBV3-1 and TRBJ2-2; D call uncertain. The CDR3 is made up of 18 amino acids. The germline CDR1 and CDR2 sequences are LGHDT and YNNKEL (reference sequence). Trimming cost V 5 bases and J 5 bases, with 24 bases left between them. CDR3: CASSALFPISGLTGELFF. The CDR3, as DNA: TGTGCCAGCAGCGCCTTGTTTCCCATTTCAGGCTTGACCGGGGAGCTGTTTTTT. The whole variable domain, filled in from reference TRBV3-1 and TRBJ2-2, reads DTAVSQTPKYLVTQMGNDKSIKCEQNLGHDTMYWYKQDSKKFLKIMFSYNNKELIINETVPNRFSPKSPDKAHLNLHINSLELGDSAVYFCASSALFPISGLTGELFFGEGSRLTVL.

This clonotype appeared many times. V gene TRBV5-5 combines with J gene TRBJ2-7; maybe TRBD1 (5 bases). This CDR3 spans 14 amino acids. V shed 2 bases and J shed 3 bases, with 12 bases lying between them. Germline V gene data show CDR1 as SGHKS and CDR2 as YYEKEE (reference sequence). CDR3 sequence: CASSFSTGNYEQYF. The CDR3, as DNA: TGTGCCAGCAGCTTTTCAACAGGAAACTACGAGCAGTACTTC.

This clonotype was seen repeatedly, ten times or more. The chain is built from TRBV18 and TRBJ1-1; 11 bases match TRBD1. V was pared by 6 bases and J by 4 bases, with 4 bases of the junction left unmatched. The CDR3 has 14 amino acids. From germline, CDR1 is KGHSH and CDR2 LQKENI. The CDR3 region has the DNA TGTGCCAGCTCTAGGGACAGGGGGGGCACTGAAGCTTTCTTT. Protein product: CASSRDRGGTEAFF.

The gene calls are TRBV9 and TRBJ2-3, with 9 bases aligning to TRBD1. CDR1 SGDLS and CDR2 YYNGEE come from the germline V gene. This CDR3 region has 15 residues. The V and J ends lost 4 bases and 4 bases, in that order; junction bases with no gene match: 7. Here the CDR3 reads CASSTGQGYSDTQYF. The CDR3 DNA sequence: TGTGCCAGCAGCACGGGACAGGGCTACTCAGATACGCAGTATTTT. The full variable domain, completed using reference TRBV9 and TRBJ2-3, is DSGVTQTPKHLITATGQRVTLRCSPRSGDLSVYWYQQSLDQGLQFLIQYYNGEERAKGNILERFSAQQFPDLHSELNLSSLELGDSALYFCASSTGQGYSDTQYFGPGTRLTVL.

As for this clonotype: A much bigger clone sits one base away, suggesting this may be a read error. The conserved phenylalanine or tryptophan is not found at the CDR3 terminus, so this likely reflects a read error. CDR3 residues: CASSQPLRYYEQYL. CDR3 nucleotides: TGTGCCAGCAGTCAACCTTTACGCTACTACGAGCAGTACCTC. The chain has TRBV27 and TRBJ2-7; D gene uncertain. CDR3 length equals 14 residues. Per the germline V gene, CDR1 is MNHEY and CDR2 is SMNVEV (reference sequence). Trimming took 5 bases from V and 3 from J, leaving 14 bases between them.

This clonotype was observed many times. The genes are TRBV5-4 and TRBJ2-3; D might be TRBD2 (6 bases). The CDR3 sequence is 16 residues long. V lost 0 bases and J 2 bases, leaving 13 bases between the germline ends. From germline, CDR1 is SGHNT and CDR2 YYREEE (reference sequence). CDR3 sequence reads: CASSLEASAYTDTQYF. Written as DNA, the CDR3 is TGTGCCAGCAGCTTGGAGGCTAGCGCCTACACAGATACGCAGTATTTT.

This clonotype was counted ten times or more. The genes are TRBV5-1 and TRBJ1-3, with D tentatively TRBD1 (5 bases). The V end lost 6 bases, the J end lost 2 bases, and 18 bases lay between the germline ends. The CDR3 totals 16 residues. CDR1 SGHRS and CDR2 YFSETQ come from the germline V gene. DNA for the CDR3: TGCGCCAGCACCCTGGGTCACGGGACGGCTGGAAACACCATATATTTT. This encodes CASTLGHGTAGNTIYF.

This chain's CDR3 is CASSPRMSVGNQPQHF. As DNA, the CDR3 is TGTGCCAGCAGTCCTAGGATGTCGGTGGGCAATCAGCCCCAGCATTTT. The rearrangement uses TRBV5-8 and TRBJ1-5; no reliable D call. Trimming stripped 5 bases from V and 2 bases from J, with 17 bases between. Germline V lookup: CDR1 SGHTS, CDR2 YDEGEE. The CDR3 is 16 residues long.

This clonotype was detected many times. The V call is TRBV24-1, the J call TRBJ2-1; no definite D call. Germline CDR1 reads KGHDR; CDR2 reads SFDVKD. The germline V and J ends were trimmed by 0 bases and 7 bases, with 6 bases remaining between them. The CDR3 is 13 amino acids. CDR3 DNA sequence: TGTGCCACCAGTGATTTGCTGGGAAATGAGCAGTTCTTC. Protein: CATSDLLGNEQFF.

Regarding this clonotype: A much larger clone lies a single base off, so this may be a read error. The rearrangement links TRBV10-3 to TRBJ2-5, with no clear D. This CDR3 contains 15 residues. Between the trimmed V and J ends, which lost 3 bases and 2 bases, there was a span of 13 bases. CDR1 and CDR2 from the germline V gene are ENHRY and SYGVKD. The CDR3 DNA reads as TGTGCCATCAGTGAAGCTCGAGCAAGGCAAGAGACCCAGTACTTC. It yields the protein CAISEARARQETQYF.

This clonotype was found many times. The chain is built from TRBV11-3 and TRBJ1-2; no reliable D call. V was trimmed by 5 bases and J by 4 bases, leaving 23 bases between them. CDR3 length: 17 amino acids. Germline V lookup: CDR1 SGHNT, CDR2 YENEEA. The DNA for the CDR3 is TGTGCCAGCAGCGGCCAAATCGATCTCGGAAAGACCTATGGCTACACCTTC. Amino acid sequence: CASSGQIDLGKTYGYTF.